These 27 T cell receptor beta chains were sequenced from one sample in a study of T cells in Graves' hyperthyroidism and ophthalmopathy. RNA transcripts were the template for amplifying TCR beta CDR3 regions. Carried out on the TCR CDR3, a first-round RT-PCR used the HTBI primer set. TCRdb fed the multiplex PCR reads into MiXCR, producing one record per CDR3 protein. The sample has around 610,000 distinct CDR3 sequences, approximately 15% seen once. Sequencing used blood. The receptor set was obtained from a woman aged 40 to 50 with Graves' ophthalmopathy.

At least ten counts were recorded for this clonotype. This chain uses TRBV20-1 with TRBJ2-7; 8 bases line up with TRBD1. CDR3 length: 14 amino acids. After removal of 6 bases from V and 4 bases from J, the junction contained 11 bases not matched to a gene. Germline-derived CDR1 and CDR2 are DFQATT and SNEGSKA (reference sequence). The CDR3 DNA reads TGCAGTGCCACCCGGGACAGGAGGATATACGAGCAGTACTTC. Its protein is CSATRDRRIYEQYF.

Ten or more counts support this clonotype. The CDR3 reads CASSLGGLTGSEAFF. The CDR3 DNA follows: TGTGCCAGCAGTTTAGGGGGGCTGACGGGTTCTGAAGCTTTCTTT. This chain uses TRBV12-3 or TRBV12-4 with TRBJ1-1; the D gene is possibly TRBD1 (6 bases). V lost 1 base to trimming and J lost 6 bases, with 15 bases between them. There are 15 residues in the CDR3.

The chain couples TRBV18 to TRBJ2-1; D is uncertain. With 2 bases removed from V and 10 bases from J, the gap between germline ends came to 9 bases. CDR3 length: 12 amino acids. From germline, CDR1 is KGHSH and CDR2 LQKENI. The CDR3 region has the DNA TGTGCCAGCTCACCATATATGTCGGAGCAGTTCTTC. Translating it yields CASSPYMSEQFF.

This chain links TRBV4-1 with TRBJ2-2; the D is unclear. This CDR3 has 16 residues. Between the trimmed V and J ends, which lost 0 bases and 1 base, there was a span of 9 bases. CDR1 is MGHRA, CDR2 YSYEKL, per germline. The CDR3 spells CASSQDWRQNTGELFF. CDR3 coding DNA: TGCGCCAGCAGCCAAGATTGGAGACAGAACACCGGGGAGCTGTTTTTT.

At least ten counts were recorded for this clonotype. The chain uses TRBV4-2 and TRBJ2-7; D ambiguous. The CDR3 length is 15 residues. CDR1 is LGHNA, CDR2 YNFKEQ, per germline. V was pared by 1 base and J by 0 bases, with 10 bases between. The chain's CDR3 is CASSQGMGSSYEQYF. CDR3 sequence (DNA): TGTGCCAGCAGCCAAGGAATGGGCAGCTCCTACGAGCAGTACTTC.

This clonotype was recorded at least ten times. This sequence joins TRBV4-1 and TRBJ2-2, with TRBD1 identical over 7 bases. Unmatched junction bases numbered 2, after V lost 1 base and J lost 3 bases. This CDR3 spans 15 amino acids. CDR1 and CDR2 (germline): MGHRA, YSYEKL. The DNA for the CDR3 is TGCGCCAGCAGCCAAGCCGACAGGGACACCGGGGAGCTGTTTTTT. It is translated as CASSQADRDTGELFF.

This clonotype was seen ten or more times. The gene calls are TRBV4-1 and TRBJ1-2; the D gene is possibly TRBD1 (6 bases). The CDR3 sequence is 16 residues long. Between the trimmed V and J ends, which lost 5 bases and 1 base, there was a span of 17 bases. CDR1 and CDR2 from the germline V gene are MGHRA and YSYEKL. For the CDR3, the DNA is TGCGCCAGCAGCAGTACCGGGACAAATTTTAACTATGGCTACACCTTC. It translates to CASSSTGTNFNYGYTF.

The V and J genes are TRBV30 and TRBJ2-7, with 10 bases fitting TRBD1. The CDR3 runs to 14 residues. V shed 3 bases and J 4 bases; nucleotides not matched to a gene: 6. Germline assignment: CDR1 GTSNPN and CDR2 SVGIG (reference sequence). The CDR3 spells CAWSPGTGAYEQYF. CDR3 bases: TGTGCCTGGAGCCCCGGGACAGGGGCGTACGAGCAGTACTTC. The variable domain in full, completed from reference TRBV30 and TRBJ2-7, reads SQTIHQWPATLVQPVGSPLSLECTVEGTSNPNLYWYRQAAGRGLQLLFYSVGIGQISSEVPQNLSASRPQDRQFILSSKKLLLSDSGFYLCAWSPGTGAYEQYFGPGTRLTVT.

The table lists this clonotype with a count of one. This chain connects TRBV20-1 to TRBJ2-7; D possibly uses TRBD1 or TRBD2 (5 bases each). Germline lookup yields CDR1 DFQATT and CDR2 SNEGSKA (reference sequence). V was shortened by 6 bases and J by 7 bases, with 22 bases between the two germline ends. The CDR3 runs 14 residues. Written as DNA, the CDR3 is TGCAGTGCCCACCGGGACGGACCAGGTGGGGAGCAGTACTTC. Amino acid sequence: CSAHRDGPGGEQYF.

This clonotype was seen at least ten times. DNA of the CDR3: TGTGCCAGCAGCTCACAGGGTAGTCAAGAGACCCAGTACTTC. This sequence encodes CASSSQGSQETQYF. The genes are TRBV11-3 and TRBJ2-5, with D possibly matching TRBD1 (6 bases). Germline CDR1 and CDR2: SGHNT and YENEEA. This CDR3 region has 14 residues. With 4 bases removed from V and 2 bases from J, the gap between germline ends came to 11 bases.

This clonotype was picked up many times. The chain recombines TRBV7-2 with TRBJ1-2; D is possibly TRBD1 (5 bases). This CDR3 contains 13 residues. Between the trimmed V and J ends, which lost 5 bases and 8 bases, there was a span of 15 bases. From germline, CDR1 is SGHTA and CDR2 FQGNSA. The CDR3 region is CASSPREEGGYTF. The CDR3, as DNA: TGTGCCAGCAGCCCCAGGGAAGAGGGCGGCTACACCTTC.

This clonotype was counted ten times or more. The CDR3 nucleotides are TGCAGCGTCTCCCTTGGTCGCCAAGAGACCCAGTACTTC. This encodes CSVSLGRQETQYF. The chain has TRBV29-1 and TRBJ2-5; no definite D call. The CDR3 covers 13 residues. The V and J ends lost 6 bases and 1 base respectively, with 12 bases between them. Germline CDR1 and CDR2: SQVTM and ANQGSEA.

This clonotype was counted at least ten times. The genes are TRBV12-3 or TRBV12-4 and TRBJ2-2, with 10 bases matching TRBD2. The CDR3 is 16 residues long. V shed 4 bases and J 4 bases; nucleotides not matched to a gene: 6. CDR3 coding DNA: TGTGCCAGCAGTTCATGGACTAGCGGTGTCACCGGGGAGCTGTTTTTT. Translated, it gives CASSSWTSGVTGELFF.

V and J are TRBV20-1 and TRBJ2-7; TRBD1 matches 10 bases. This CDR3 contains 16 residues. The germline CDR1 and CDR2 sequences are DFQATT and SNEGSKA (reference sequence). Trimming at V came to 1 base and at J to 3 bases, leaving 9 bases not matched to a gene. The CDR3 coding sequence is TGCAGTGCTAGAGTCCCCTTGGACAGGGGGGACTACGAGCAGTACTTC. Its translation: CSARVPLDRGDYEQYF.

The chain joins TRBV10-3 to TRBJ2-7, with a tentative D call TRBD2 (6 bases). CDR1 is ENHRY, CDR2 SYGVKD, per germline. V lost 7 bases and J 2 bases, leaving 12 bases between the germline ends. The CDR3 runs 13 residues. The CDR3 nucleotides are TGTGCCATCACCCCGGGGACTCCCTACGAGCAGTACTTC. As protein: CAITPGTPYEQYF.

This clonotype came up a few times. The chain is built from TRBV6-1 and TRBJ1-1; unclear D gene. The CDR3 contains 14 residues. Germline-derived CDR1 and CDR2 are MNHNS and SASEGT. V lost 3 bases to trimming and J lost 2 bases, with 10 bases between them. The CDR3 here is CASSEARTNTEAFF. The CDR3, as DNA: TGTGCCAGCAGTGAGGCCAGAACCAACACTGAAGCTTTCTTT.

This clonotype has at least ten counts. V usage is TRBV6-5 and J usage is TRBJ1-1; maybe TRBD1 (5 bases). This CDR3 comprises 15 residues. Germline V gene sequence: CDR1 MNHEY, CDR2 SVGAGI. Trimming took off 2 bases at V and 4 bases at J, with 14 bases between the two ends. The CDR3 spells CASSYARVQSTEAFF. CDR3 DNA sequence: TGTGCCAGCAGTTACGCCAGGGTCCAGAGCACTGAAGCTTTCTTT.

Here the CDR3 DNA reads TGTGCCAGCAGTTACTGGGGGGCCATGAACACTGAAGCTTTCTTT. Translated, it gives CASSYWGAMNTEAFF. This rearrangement joins TRBV6-2 or TRBV6-3 to TRBJ1-1; TRBD1 might be the D (6 bases). V was cut by 1 base and J by 0 bases, with 9 bases left in between. The CDR3 length is 15 residues. Germline CDR1 reads MNHEY; CDR2 reads SVGEGT.

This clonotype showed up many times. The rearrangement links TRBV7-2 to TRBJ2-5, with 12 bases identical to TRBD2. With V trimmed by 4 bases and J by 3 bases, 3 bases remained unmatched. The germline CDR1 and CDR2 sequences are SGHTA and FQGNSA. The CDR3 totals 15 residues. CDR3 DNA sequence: TGTGCCAGCAGCTCAAGGACTAGCGGGAAAGAGACCCAGTACTTC. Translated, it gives CASSSRTSGKETQYF.

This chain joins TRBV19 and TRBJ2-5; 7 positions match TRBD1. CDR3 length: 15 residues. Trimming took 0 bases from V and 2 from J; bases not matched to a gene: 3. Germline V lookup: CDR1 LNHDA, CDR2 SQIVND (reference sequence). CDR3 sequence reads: CASSIDGTAQETQYF. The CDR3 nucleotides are TGTGCCAGTAGTATAGATGGGACAGCTCAAGAGACCCAGTACTTC.

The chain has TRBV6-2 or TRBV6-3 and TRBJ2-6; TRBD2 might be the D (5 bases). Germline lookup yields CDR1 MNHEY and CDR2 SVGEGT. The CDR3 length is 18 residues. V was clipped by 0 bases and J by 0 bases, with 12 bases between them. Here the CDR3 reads CASSYSRGQSSGANVLTF. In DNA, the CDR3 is TGTGCCAGCAGTTACTCGAGAGGGCAGTCCTCTGGGGCCAACGTCCTGACTTTC.

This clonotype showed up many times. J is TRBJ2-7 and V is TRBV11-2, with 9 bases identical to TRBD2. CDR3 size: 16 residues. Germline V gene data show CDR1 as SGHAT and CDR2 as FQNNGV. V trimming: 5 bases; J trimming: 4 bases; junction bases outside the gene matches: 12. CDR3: CASSPGLAGSRYEQYF. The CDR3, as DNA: TGTGCCAGCAGCCCGGGGCTAGCGGGGTCCCGTTACGAGCAGTACTTC. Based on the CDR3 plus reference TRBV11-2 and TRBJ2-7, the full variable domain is EAGVAQSPRYKIIEKRQSVAFWCNPISGHATLYWYQQILGQGPKLLIQFQNNGVVDDSQLPKDRFSAERLKGVDSTLKIQPAKLEDSAVYLCASSPGLAGSRYEQYFGPGTRLTVT.

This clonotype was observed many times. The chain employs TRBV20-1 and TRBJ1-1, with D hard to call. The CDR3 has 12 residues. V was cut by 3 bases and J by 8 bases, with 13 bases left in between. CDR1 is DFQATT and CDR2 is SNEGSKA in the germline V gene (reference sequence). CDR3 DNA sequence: TGCAGTGCTAGCGGCAGTAGGTCGGAAGCTTTCTTT. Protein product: CSASGSRSEAFF.

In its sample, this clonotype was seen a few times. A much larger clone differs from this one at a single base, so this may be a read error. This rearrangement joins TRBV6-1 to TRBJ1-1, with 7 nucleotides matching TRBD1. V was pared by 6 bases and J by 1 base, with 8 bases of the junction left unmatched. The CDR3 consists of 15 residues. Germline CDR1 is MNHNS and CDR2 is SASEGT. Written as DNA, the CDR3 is TGTGCCAGCAGGAAACAGGGGAAAGGGAACACTGAAGCTTTCTTT. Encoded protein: CASRKQGKGNTEAFF.

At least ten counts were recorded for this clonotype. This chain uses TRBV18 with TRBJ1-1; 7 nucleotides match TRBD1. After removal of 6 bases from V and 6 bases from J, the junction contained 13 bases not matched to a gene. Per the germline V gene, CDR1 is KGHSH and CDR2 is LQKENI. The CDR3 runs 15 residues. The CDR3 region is CASSPDRVGTPEAFF. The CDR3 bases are TGTGCCAGCTCCCCTGACAGGGTTGGTACCCCTGAAGCTTTCTTT.

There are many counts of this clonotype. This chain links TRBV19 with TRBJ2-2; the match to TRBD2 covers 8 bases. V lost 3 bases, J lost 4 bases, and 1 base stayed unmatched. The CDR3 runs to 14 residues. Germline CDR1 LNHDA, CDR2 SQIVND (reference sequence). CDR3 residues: CASSIGTSTGELFF. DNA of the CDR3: TGTGCCAGTAGTATCGGGACTAGCACCGGGGAGCTGTTTTTT.

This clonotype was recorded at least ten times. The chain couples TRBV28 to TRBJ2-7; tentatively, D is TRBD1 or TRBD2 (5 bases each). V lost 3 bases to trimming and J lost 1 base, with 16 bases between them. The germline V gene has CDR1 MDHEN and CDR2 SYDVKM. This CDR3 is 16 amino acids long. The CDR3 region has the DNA TGTGCCAGCAGTTTGGGGACGGTTCAAAATTCCTACGAGCAGTACTTC. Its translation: CASSLGTVQNSYEQYF. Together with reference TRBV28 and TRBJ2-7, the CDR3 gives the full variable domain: DVKVTQSSRYLVKRTGEKVFLECVQDMDHENMFWYRQDPGLGLRLIYFSYDVKMKEKGDIPEGYSVSREKKERFSLILESASTNQTSMYLCASSLGTVQNSYEQYFGPGTRLTVT.